This T cell receptor beta chain was identified in a study of CD8 T cells in ankylosing spondylitis. Findings of the study overall: One TCR beta motif, made up of eight highly homologous variants, appeared characteristic of ankylosing spondylitis blood.

On this clonotype: The antigen is undetermined.

The CDR3 has 15 amino acids. Germline CDR1 reads MNHNS; CDR2 reads SASEGT. V dropped 7 bases and J dropped 3 bases, with 13 bases sitting between them. Generation of TCR beta libraries employed quantitative 5'-RACE incorporating molecular barcodes. TCRdb passed the 5' RACE reads through MiXCR, listing each CDR3 protein once. The sample lists approximately 150,000 distinct CDR3 sequences; under 35% were seen once. The material sequenced was synovial fluid, either unsorted or a sorted T cell fraction (not recorded which). The chain has TRBV6-1 and TRBJ2-6; D gene uncertain. The clonotype originates from a male donor with ankylosing spondylitis. The CDR3 DNA is TGTGCCAGCACCGCCCGGTGGGGTGGGGCCAACGTCCTGACTTTC. It encodes CASTARWGGANVLTF.